The entry that follows covers one T cell receptor beta chain sequence. Its matching antigen is unknown. Sequencing libraries for TCR beta were prepared with iRepertoire HTBI primers and Arm-PCR of CDR3 regions. TCRdb itself ran the multiplex PCR reads through MiXCR, one entry per CDR3 protein. The sample includes roughly 700,000 distinct CDR3 sequences, around 30% of them seen just once. Germline assignment: CDR1 MNHEY and CDR2 SMNVEV (reference sequence). This CDR3 spans 16 amino acids. V was clipped by 2 bases and J by 2 bases, with 14 bases between them. This sample's time point: persistent/refractory GD, antithyroid drugs over 5 years with positive TRAb. RNA isolated from PBMCs was used to make the TCR library. Patients met American Thyroid Association criteria for Graves' disease. The data were taken from a study of regulatory T cells in long-lasting Graves disease. About the study: Patients with persistent Graves' disease had over 5 years of antithyroid drugs and persistent TSH receptor antibodies.

General study points: New patients shared fewer public clonotypes (966) than persistent patients did (roughly 2,700). Persistent Graves' disease cases displayed lower TCR diversity than newly diagnosed ones.

The source of this sequence is a female donor with Graves disease. Specimen: peripheral blood mononuclear cells (PBMCs), collected when the disease was refractory, from a patient treated with antithyroid drugs. The chain links TRBV27 to TRBJ2-3; tentative D call: TRBD2 (5 bases). In DNA form, the CDR3 reads TGTGCCAGCAGTTTAGGGTCCGAGGGCCCCACAGATACGCAGTATTTT. The encoded protein is CASSLGSEGPTDTQYF.